Listed below are T cell receptor beta chains from one sample, sequenced in a study of OX40 agonist ivuxolimab in advanced cancers. The assay was immunoSEQ multiplex PCR, and TCRdb's table has in-frame clones only and misses some. This table has roughly 54,000 clones, about 89% appearing once. Sequencing used CD4+ or CD8+ T cells sorted from blood, obtained in a trial of the OX40 agonist ivuxolimab. The receptor set was obtained from an adult with an advanced solid tumor such as melanoma, head and neck, liver or kidney cancer. CDR3s include the opening cysteine and the closing phenylalanine or tryptophan. A D gene is named only where the DNA matches it firmly. A row's size may be missing; if present it is once, few, many or a size class.

DNA: TGTGCCAGCAGCTTAGCCCCCCAACAGTTTCAGTACTTC
CDR3: CASSLAPQQFQYF
D: NA
V: TRBV11-2
size: NA
length: 13
J: TRBJ2-7

DNA: TGTGCCAGTAGTATAGAAGGGTCTAGCGCCAATGAGCAGTTCTTC
CDR3: CASSIEGSSANEQFF
D: NA
V: TRBV19
size: NA
length: 15
J: TRBJ2-1

DNA: TGCGCCAGCAGCTTGGCCCCAGGGTTCGGGTATCCTACCTACGAGCAGTACTTC
CDR3: CASSLAPGFGYPTYEQYF
D: NA
V: TRBV5-1
size: once
length: 18
J: TRBJ2-7

DNA: TGTGCCAGCAGCTACAGGGGGCGTGGAAACACCATATATTTT
CDR3: CASSYRGRGNTIYF
D: TRBD1
V: TRBV5-6
size: NA
length: 14
J: TRBJ1-3

DNA: TGTGCCAGCAGCCCTCGACAGGCTCCTCTGGGTAGCTACACCTTC
CDR3: CASSPRQAPLGSYTF
D: NA
V: TRBV7-2
size: NA
length: 15
J: TRBJ1-2

DNA: TGTGCCAGCGGGAGGGGGGCGCGGGGCTATGGCTACACCTTC
CDR3: CASGRGARGYGYTF
D: NA
V: TRBV6-5
size: NA
length: 14
J: TRBJ1-2

DNA: TGTGCCAGCAGCCGCCGACTAGCGGGAGGGCCAACAGATACGCAGTATTTT
CDR3: CASSRRLAGGPTDTQYF
D: TRBD2
V: TRBV11-2
size: NA
length: 17
J: TRBJ2-3

DNA: TGTGCCAGCAGGGCAGGGGGACTAGCGGGAGCCGGGGAGCTGTTTTTT
CDR3: CASRAGGLAGAGELFF
D: TRBD2
V: TRBV5-4
size: NA
length: 16
J: TRBJ2-2

DNA: TGTGCCTGGAGGGTGGGCAACTATGGCTACACCTTC
CDR3: CAWRVGNYGYTF
D: NA
V: TRBV30
size: few
length: 12
J: TRBJ1-2

DNA: TGTGCCAGCAGCGCGCCGGGGGGGTATGGCTACACCTTC
CDR3: CASSAPGGYGYTF
D: NA
V: TRBV7-6
size: NA
length: 13
J: TRBJ1-2

DNA: TGTGCCAGCAGCGACCCGGGACAGGGGAATTTAGGCGAGCAGTACTTC
CDR3: CASSDPGQGNLGEQYF
D: TRBD1
V: TRBV7-3
size: NA
length: 16
J: TRBJ2-7

DNA: TGTGCCAGCAGCCCCCGACAGGGGGCTAGGTACGAGCAGTACTTC
CDR3: CASSPRQGARYEQYF
D: TRBD1
V: TRBV7-9
size: NA
length: 15
J: TRBJ2-7

DNA: TGTGCCAGCAGTTTTCTCCGGGAGCTGTTTTTT
CDR3: CASSFLRELFF
D: NA
V: TRBV28
size: NA
length: 11
J: TRBJ2-2

DNA: TGTGCCAGTAGTACACAATTAAATCAGCCCCAGCATTTT
CDR3: CASSTQLNQPQHF
D: NA
V: TRBV19
size: NA
length: 13
J: TRBJ1-5

DNA: TGTGCCAGCAAGAGATTTGAAAAACTGTTTTTT
CDR3: CASKRFEKLFF
D: NA
V: TRBV28
size: NA
length: 11
J: TRBJ1-4

DNA: TGTGCCAGCAGCTTAAAGGGGCTTCAGCCCCAGCATTTT
CDR3: CASSLKGLQPQHF
D: NA
V: TRBV5-5
size: NA
length: 13
J: TRBJ1-5

DNA: TGCGCCAGCAGCCAAGATAGTCGGGTCGAGCAGTACTTC
CDR3: CASSQDSRVEQYF
D: NA
V: TRBV4-1
size: NA
length: 13
J: TRBJ2-7

DNA: TGCGCCAGCAGGCAGCCAACTAATGAAAAACTGTTTTTT
CDR3: CASRQPTNEKLFF
D: NA
V: TRBV5-1
size: NA
length: 13
J: TRBJ1-4

DNA: TGCGCCAGCAGCCAAGATTTATCGACAGCTGGTCAGCCCCAGCATTTT
CDR3: CASSQDLSTAGQPQHF
D: NA
V: TRBV4-1
size: NA
length: 16
J: TRBJ1-5

DNA: TGTGCCATCAGTCCCGGGACGGTGAACACCGGGGAGCTGTTTTTT
CDR3: CAISPGTVNTGELFF
D: NA
V: TRBV10-3
size: NA
length: 15
J: TRBJ2-2

DNA: TGTGCCAGCAGCTTTTCGGGGAGACACTGGGGGGAGCAGTACTTC
CDR3: CASSFSGRHWGEQYF
D: NA
V: TRBV5-6
size: NA
length: 15
J: TRBJ2-7

DNA: TGTGCCATCAGTGATAACAATCAAGAGACCCAGTACTTC
CDR3: CAISDNNQETQYF
D: NA
V: TRBV10-3
size: NA
length: 13
J: TRBJ2-5

DNA: TGTGCCAGCAGCTTGGACCACACTGAAGCTTTCTTT
CDR3: CASSLDHTEAFF
D: NA
V: TRBV5-4
size: NA
length: 12
J: TRBJ1-1

DNA: TGTGCCAGCAGCCCTGTAGGCGGACAAGGTGGTGGAAACACCATATATTTT
CDR3: CASSPVGGQGGGNTIYF
D: NA
V: TRBV7-3
size: NA
length: 17
J: TRBJ1-3

DNA: TGTGCCAGCAGCGAGAGCTATGGCTACACCTTC
CDR3: CASSESYGYTF
D: NA
V: TRBV6-6
size: NA
length: 11
J: TRBJ1-2

DNA: TGTGCCAGCAGTGAAAGGTCAGGTGGCAATCAGCCCCAGCATTTT
CDR3: CASSERSGGNQPQHF
D: NA
V: TRBV2
size: once
length: 15
J: TRBJ1-5

DNA: TGTGCCAGCTCACCCGCCAGGGAGGCTGAAGCTTTCTTT
CDR3: CASSPAREAEAFF
D: NA
V: TRBV18
size: NA
length: 13
J: TRBJ1-1

DNA: TGTGCCGCCCGACAGGGGTGGAGCACAGATACGCAGTATTTT
CDR3: CAARQGWSTDTQYF
D: TRBD1
V: TRBV6-5
size: NA
length: 14
J: TRBJ2-3

DNA: TGTGCCACCACTCGGGTGCAGTGGACGCCCCTCCACTTT
CDR3: CATTRVQWTPLHF
D: NA
V: TRBV28
size: NA
length: 13
J: TRBJ1-6

DNA: TGTGCCAGCAGCTCGGGGTCCCACGAGCAGTACTTC
CDR3: CASSSGSHEQYF
D: NA
V: TRBV7-2
size: few
length: 12
J: TRBJ2-7

DNA: TGTGCCAGCAGTGAACCCGGCGGGAGCACCGGGGAGCTGTTTTTT
CDR3: CASSEPGGSTGELFF
D: TRBD2
V: TRBV6-1
size: NA
length: 15
J: TRBJ2-2

DNA: TGTGCCAGCAGCCAGTACAGGGGGAAGTCCTACGAGCAGTACTTC
CDR3: CASSQYRGKSYEQYF
D: TRBD1
V: TRBV7-6
size: NA
length: 15
J: TRBJ2-7

DNA: TGTGCCAGCTCTTTCGGGGACGGAGCCTACGAGCAGTACTTC
CDR3: CASSFGDGAYEQYF
D: NA
V: TRBV11-2
size: NA
length: 14
J: TRBJ2-7

DNA: TGTGCCAGCAGCTTGACTAGCGGCATTAATGAGCAGTTCTTC
CDR3: CASSLTSGINEQFF
D: TRBD2
V: TRBV5-4
size: NA
length: 14
J: TRBJ2-1

DNA: TGCGCCAGCAGCTTGGAATTGGGGAGGTACGAGCAGTACTTC
CDR3: CASSLELGRYEQYF
D: NA
V: TRBV5-1
size: NA
length: 14
J: TRBJ2-7

DNA: TGTGCCTGGAGCCCACTAGCGGTACAAGAGACCCAGTACTTC
CDR3: CAWSPLAVQETQYF
D: TRBD2
V: TRBV30
size: NA
length: 14
J: TRBJ2-5

DNA: TGCAGCGTTACGGGGACAGGGGTGAACACCGGGGAGCTGTTTTTT
CDR3: CSVTGTGVNTGELFF
D: TRBD1
V: TRBV29-1
size: NA
length: 15
J: TRBJ2-2

DNA: TGTGCCATCAGTGAGTCCCCGGACAGATCCTACGAGCAGTACTTC
CDR3: CAISESPDRSYEQYF
D: NA
V: TRBV10-3
size: once
length: 15
J: TRBJ2-7

DNA: TGTGCCAGCTCTCCTGGACAGGCCGACGATCAGCCCCAGCATTTT
CDR3: CASSPGQADDQPQHF
D: TRBD1
V: TRBV18
size: NA
length: 15
J: TRBJ1-5

DNA: TGTGCCAGCAGTTACTCCGGACAGGGGGCCTACGAGCAGTACTTC
CDR3: CASSYSGQGAYEQYF
D: TRBD1
V: TRBV6-6
size: NA
length: 15
J: TRBJ2-7

DNA: TGTGCCAGCTCCCGAGGGGCTAGCGGCACAGATACGCAGTATTTT
CDR3: CASSRGASGTDTQYF
D: NA
V: TRBV18
size: NA
length: 15
J: TRBJ2-3

DNA: TGTGCCAGCAGCCCGTACGGCGAGCAGTACTTC
CDR3: CASSPYGEQYF
D: NA
V: TRBV5-8
size: once
length: 11
J: TRBJ2-7

DNA: TGTGCCAGCAGCTCCCGGGGGAGGGAAGGCTACACCTTC
CDR3: CASSSRGREGYTF
D: NA
V: TRBV11-1
size: NA
length: 13
J: TRBJ1-2

DNA: TGCGCCAGCAGAGGGGACAGCTCCTACGAGCAGTACTTC
CDR3: CASRGDSSYEQYF
D: TRBD1
V: TRBV10-1
size: few
length: 13
J: TRBJ2-7

DNA: TGCGCCAGCAGCCAAGAAAGGGAGGCCAGGGGGGGCATTCAGTACTTC
CDR3: CASSQEREARGGIQYF
D: NA
V: TRBV4-1
size: NA
length: 16
J: TRBJ2-4

DNA: TGTGCCATCAGTGGGGGTAGCGGGGGTAGCACAGATACGCAGTATTTT
CDR3: CAISGGSGGSTDTQYF
D: TRBD2
V: TRBV10-3
size: once
length: 16
J: TRBJ2-3

DNA: TGTGCCAGCAGCGCCGGCAGGGAGGGGAAAAACATTCAGTACTTC
CDR3: CASSAGREGKNIQYF
D: TRBD2
V: TRBV7-9
size: NA
length: 15
J: TRBJ2-4

DNA: TGTGCCAGCAGCCCGGGACAGAAATATGGCTACACCTTC
CDR3: CASSPGQKYGYTF
D: TRBD1
V: TRBV11-2
size: NA
length: 13
J: TRBJ1-2

DNA: TGCGCCAGCAGTGATAATCAGGGGGGCAGGGCCGGGGAGCTGTTTTTT
CDR3: CASSDNQGGRAGELFF
D: NA
V: TRBV10-2
size: NA
length: 16
J: TRBJ2-2